This section outlines one T cell receptor (beta chain) sequence together with its context. Method: immunoSEQ multiplex PCR; TCRdb's copy keeps in-frame clones and lacks some. The table has approximately 290,000 clones, around 90% seen once. Germline CDR1 reads MNHEY; CDR2 reads SVGAGI. The CDR3 totals 16 residues. The V segment lost 0 bases and the J segment 5 bases; nucleotides outside the gene matches: 6. The sample belongs to a study of blood T cell repertoires in COVID-19. The sample was peripheral blood. V gene TRBV6-5 combines with J gene TRBJ2-5; 10 nucleotides match TRBD2. The receptor was derived from a man aged 18 to 29 with active or convalescent COVID-19. The DNA of the CDR3 is TGTGCCAGCAGTTACTCGATTCTAGCGGGAGAGGAGACCCAGTACTTC. Translation gives CASSYSILAGEETQYF.